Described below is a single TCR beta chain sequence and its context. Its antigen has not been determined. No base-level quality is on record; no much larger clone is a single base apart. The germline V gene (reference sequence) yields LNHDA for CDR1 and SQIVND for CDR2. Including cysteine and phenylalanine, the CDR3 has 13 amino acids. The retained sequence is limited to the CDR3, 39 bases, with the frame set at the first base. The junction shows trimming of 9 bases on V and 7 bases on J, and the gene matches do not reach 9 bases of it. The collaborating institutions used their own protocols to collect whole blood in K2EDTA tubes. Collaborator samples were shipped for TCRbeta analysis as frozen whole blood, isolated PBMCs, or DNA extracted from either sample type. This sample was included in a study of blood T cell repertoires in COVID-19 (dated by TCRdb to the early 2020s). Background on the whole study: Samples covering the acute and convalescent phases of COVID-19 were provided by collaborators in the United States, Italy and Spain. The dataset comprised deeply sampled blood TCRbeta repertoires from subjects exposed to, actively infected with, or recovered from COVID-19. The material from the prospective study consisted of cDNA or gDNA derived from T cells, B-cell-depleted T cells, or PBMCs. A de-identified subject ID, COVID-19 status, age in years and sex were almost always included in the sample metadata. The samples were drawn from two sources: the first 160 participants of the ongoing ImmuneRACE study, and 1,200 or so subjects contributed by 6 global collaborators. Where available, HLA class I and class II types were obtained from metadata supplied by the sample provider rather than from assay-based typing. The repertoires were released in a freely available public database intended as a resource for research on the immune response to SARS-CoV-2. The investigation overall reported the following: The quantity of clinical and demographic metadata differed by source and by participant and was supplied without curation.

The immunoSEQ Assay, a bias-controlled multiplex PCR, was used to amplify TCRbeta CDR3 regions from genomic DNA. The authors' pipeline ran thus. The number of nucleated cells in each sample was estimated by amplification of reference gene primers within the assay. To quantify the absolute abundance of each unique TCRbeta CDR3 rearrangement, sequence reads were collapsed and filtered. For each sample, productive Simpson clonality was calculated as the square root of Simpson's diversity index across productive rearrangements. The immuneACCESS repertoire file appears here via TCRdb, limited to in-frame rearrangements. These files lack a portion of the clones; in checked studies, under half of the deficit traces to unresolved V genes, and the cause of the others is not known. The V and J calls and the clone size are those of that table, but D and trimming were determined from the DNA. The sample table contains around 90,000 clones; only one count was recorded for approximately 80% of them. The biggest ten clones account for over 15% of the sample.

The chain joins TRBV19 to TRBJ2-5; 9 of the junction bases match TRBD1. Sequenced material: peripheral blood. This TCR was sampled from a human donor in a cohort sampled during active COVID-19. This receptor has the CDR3 CASHHRGRGTQYF. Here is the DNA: TGTGCCAGCCACCACAGGGGGCGCGGGACCCAGTACTTC.